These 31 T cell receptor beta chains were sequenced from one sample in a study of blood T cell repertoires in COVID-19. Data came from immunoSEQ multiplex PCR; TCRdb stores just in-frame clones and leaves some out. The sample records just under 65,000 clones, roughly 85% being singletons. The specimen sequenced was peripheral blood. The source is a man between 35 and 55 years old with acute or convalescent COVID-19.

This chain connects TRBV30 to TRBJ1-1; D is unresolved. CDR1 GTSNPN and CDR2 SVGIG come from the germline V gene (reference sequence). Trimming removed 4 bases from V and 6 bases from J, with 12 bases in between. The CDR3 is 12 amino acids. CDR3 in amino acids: CAWNGGIPEAFF. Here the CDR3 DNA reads TGTGCCTGGAATGGCGGGATCCCTGAAGCTTTCTTT.

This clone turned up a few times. DNA of the CDR3: TGTGCTAGTGCTCCCGGGGGACAGAGTCAGCTTTTCTATGGCTACACCTTC. Translation: CASAPGGQSQLFYGYTF. The chain carries TRBV12-5 and TRBJ1-2; 7 nucleotides match TRBD1. The germline CDR1 and CDR2 sequences are LGHNT and FRNRAP. This CDR3 contains 17 residues. V shed 7 bases, J shed 4 bases, and the junction held 18 bases outside the gene matches.

CDR3 protein: CASSRLAGEQETQYF. The CDR3 region has the DNA TGTGCCAGCAGCCGACTAGCGGGGGAACAAGAGACCCAGTACTTC. This rearrangement joins TRBV14 to TRBJ2-5, with 12 bases identical to TRBD2. V was clipped by 4 bases and J by 2 bases; unmatched bases: 2. This CDR3 region has 15 residues. Germline V gives CDR1 SGHDN, CDR2 FVKESK.

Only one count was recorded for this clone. DNA for the CDR3: TGTGCCAGCAGCTCGGGTGGGGACAGGGTAGGCAATGAGCAGTTCTTC. Translated, it gives CASSSGGDRVGNEQFF. V usage is TRBV5-4 and J usage is TRBJ2-1, with 9 nucleotides matching TRBD1. V lost 3 bases, J lost 6 bases, and 10 bases stayed unmatched. This CDR3 region has 16 residues. Germline lookup yields CDR1 SGHNT and CDR2 YYREEE (reference sequence).

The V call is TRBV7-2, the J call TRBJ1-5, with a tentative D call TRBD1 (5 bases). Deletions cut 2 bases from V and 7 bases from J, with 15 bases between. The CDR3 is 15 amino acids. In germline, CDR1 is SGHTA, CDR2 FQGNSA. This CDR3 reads CASSLIGTSGQPQHF. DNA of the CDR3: TGTGCCAGCAGCTTAATCGGAACCTCAGGGCAGCCCCAGCATTTT.

CDR3 residues: CASSRTGIANTGELFF. Written as DNA, the CDR3 is TGTGCCAGCAGCAGAACGGGAATTGCGAACACCGGGGAGCTGTTTTTT. V is TRBV7-8 and J is TRBJ2-2; D perhaps matches TRBD2 (5 bases). V was clipped by 5 bases and J by 0 bases, with 13 bases between them. From germline, CDR1 is SGHVS and CDR2 FQNEAQ. The CDR3 loop spans 16 amino acids.

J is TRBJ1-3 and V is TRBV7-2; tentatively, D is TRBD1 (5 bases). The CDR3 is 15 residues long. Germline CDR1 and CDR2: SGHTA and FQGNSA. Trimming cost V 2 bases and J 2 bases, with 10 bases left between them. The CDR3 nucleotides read TGTGCCAGCAGCTTAACCCAGGGTACTGGAAACACCATATATTTT. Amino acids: CASSLTQGTGNTIYF.

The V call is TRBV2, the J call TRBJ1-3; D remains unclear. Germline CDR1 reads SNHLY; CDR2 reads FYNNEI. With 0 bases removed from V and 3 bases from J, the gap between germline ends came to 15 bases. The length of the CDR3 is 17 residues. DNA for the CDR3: TGTGCCAGCAGTGAAGCGCTTCGGGGAGGGAGTGGAAACACCATATATTTT. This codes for CASSEALRGGSGNTIYF.

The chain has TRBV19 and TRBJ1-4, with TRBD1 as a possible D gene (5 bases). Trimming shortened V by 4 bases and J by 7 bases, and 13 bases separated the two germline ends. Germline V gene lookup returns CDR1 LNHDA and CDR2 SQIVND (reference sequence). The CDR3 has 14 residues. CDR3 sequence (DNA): TGTGCCAGTAGTAAACTCCCCGGGGGTGAAAAACTGTTTTTT. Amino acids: CASSKLPGGEKLFF.

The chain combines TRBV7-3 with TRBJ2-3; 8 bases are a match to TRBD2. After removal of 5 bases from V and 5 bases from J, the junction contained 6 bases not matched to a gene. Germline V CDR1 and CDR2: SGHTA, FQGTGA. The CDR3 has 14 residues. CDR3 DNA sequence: TGTGCCAGCAGCCCGAGCGGGGGTATAGATACGCAGTATTTT. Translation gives CASSPSGGIDTQYF.

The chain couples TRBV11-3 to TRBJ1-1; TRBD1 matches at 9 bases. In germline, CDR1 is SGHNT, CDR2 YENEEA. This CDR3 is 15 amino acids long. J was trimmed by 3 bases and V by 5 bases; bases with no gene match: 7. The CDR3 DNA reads TGTGCCAGCAGCCTCCCGACAGGGGGGTACACTGAAGCTTTCTTT. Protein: CASSLPTGGYTEAFF.

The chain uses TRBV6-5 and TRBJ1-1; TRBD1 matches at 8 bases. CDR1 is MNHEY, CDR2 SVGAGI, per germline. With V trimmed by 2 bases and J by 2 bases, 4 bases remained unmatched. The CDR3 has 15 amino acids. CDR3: CASSYKTGGNTEAFF. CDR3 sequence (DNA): TGTGCCAGCAGTTACAAAACAGGGGGAAACACTGAAGCTTTCTTT.

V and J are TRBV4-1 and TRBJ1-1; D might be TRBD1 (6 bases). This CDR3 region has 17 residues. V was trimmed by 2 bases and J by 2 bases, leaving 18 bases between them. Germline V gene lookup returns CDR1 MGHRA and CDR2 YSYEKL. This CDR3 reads CASSQSPIVGGNTEAFF. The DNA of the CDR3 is TGCGCCAGCAGCCAATCCCCCATAGTAGGGGGTAACACTGAAGCTTTCTTT.

CDR3 loop: CASSFLTGGANSPDTQYF. The CDR3 DNA reads as TGCGCCAGCAGCTTTTTAACAGGGGGCGCAAATTCCCCAGATACGCAGTATTTT. The genes are TRBV5-1 and TRBJ2-3; the match to TRBD1 covers 9 bases. The V gene's germline CDR1 is SGHRS and CDR2 YFSETQ. J was trimmed by 4 bases and V by 2 bases; bases with no gene match: 14. The CDR3 covers 18 residues.

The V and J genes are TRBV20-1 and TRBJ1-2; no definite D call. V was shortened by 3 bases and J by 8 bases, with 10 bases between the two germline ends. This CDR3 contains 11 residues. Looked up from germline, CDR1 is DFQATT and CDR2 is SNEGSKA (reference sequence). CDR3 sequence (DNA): TGCAGTGCTAGGCCGGGTAGAGGCTACACCTTC. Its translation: CSARPGRGYTF.

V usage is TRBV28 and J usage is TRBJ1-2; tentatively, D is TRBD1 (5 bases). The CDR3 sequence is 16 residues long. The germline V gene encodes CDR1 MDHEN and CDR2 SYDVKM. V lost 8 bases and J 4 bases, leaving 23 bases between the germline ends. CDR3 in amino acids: CASRGGLGGRFYGYTF. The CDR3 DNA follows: TGTGCCAGCCGGGGGGGTTTGGGAGGGAGATTCTATGGCTACACCTTC.

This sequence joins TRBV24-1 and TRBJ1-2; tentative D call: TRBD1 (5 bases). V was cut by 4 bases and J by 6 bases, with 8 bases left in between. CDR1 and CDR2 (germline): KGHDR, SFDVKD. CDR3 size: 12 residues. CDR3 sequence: CATSDRADGYTF. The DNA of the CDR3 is TGTGCCACCAGTGACAGGGCGGATGGCTACACCTTC.

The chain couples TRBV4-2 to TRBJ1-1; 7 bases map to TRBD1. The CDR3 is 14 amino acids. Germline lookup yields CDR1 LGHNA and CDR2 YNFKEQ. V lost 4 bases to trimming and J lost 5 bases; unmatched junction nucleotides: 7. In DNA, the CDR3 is TGTGCCAGCAGCCGACCGGGACAGAAGACTGAAGCTTTCTTT. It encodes CASSRPGQKTEAFF.

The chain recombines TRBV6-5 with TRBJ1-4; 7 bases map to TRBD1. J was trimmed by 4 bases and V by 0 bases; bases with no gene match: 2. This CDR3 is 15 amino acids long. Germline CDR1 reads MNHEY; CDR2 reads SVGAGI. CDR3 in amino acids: CASSYSTGRNEKLFF. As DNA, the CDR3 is TGTGCCAGCAGTTACTCGACAGGGCGTAATGAAAAACTGTTTTTT.

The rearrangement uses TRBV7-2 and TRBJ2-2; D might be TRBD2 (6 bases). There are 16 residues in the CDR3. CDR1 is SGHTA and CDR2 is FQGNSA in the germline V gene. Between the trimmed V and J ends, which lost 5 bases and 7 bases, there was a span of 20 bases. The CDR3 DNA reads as TGTGCCAGCAGCCCAACTACGGGACTCAGGGACGGGGAGCTGTTTTTT. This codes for CASSPTTGLRDGELFF.

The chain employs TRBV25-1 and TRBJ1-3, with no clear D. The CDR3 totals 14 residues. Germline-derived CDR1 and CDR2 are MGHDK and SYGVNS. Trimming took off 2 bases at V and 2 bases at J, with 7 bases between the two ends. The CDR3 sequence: CASSEPGAGNTIYF. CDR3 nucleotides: TGTGCCAGCAGTGAACCCGGGGCTGGAAACACCATATATTTT.

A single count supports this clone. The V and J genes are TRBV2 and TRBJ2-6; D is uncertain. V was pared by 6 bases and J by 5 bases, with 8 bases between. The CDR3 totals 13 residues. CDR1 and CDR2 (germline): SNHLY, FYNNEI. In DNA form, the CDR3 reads TGTGCCAGCAGCCTCCTTAGGGCCAACGTCCTGACTTTC. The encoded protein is CASSLLRANVLTF.

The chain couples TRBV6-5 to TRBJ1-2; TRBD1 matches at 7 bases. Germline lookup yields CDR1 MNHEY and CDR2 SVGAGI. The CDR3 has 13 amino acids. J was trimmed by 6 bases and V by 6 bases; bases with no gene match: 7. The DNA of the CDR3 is TGTGCCAGCAGCCCGACAGGGATGAATGGCTACACCTTC. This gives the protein CASSPTGMNGYTF.

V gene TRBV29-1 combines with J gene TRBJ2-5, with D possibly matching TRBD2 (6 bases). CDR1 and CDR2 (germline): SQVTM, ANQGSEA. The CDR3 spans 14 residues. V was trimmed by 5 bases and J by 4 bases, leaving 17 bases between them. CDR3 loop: CSVTSWRASETQYF. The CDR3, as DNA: TGCAGCGTTACCTCTTGGAGGGCTTCAGAGACCCAGTACTTC.

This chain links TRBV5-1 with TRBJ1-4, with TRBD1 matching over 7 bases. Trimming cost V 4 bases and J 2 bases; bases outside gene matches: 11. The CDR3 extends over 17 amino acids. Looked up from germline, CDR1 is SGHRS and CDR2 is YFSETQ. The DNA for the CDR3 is TGCGCCAGCAGCAGACAAACAGGGGATCGGACTAATGAAAAACTGTTTTTT. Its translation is CASSRQTGDRTNEKLFF.

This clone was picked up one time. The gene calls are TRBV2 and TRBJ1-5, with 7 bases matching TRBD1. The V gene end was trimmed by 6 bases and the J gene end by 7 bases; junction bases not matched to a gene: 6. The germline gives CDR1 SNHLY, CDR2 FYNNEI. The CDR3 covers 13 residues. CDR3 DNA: TGTGCCAGCAGAACGACAGGGAACCAGCCCCAGCATTTT. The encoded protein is CASRTTGNQPQHF.

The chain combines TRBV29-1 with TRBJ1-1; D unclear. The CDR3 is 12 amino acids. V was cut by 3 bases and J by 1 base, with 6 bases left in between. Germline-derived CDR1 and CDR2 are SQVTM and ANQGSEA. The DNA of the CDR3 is TGCAGCGTTGACCAGGCGAACACTGAAGCTTTCTTT. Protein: CSVDQANTEAFF.

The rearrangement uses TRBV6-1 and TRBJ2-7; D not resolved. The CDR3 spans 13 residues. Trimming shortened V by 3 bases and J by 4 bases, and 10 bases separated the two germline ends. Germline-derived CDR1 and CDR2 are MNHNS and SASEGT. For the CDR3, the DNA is TGTGCCAGCAGTGATGGGCCAACGTACGAGCAGTACTTC. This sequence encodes CASSDGPTYEQYF.

The CDR3 DNA follows: TGTGCCACCGAACAGGGTACTGAAGCTTTCTTT. Translated: CATEQGTEAFF. V is TRBV19 and J is TRBJ1-1, with D perhaps matching TRBD1 (6 bases). Trimming took 10 bases from V and 5 from J, leaving 11 bases between them. Germline assignment: CDR1 LNHDA and CDR2 SQIVND (reference sequence). The CDR3 is made up of 11 amino acids.

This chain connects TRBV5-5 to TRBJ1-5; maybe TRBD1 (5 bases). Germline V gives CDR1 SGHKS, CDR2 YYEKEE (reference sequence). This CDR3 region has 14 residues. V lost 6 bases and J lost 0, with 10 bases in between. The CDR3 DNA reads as TGTGCCAGCAAGACAGACTTTAGCAATCAGCCCCAGCATTTT. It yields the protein CASKTDFSNQPQHF. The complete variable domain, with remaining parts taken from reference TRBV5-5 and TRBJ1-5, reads DAGVTQSPTHLIKTRGQQVTLRCSPISGHKSVSWYQQVLGQGPQFIFQYYEKEERGRGNFPDRFSARQFPNYSSELNVNALLLGDSALYLCASKTDFSNQPQHFGDGTRLSIL.

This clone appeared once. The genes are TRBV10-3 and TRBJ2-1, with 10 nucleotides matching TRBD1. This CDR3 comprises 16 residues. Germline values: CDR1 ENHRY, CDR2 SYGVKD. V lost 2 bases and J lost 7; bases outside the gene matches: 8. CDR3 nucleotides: TGTGCCATCAGTGAGGGGGGACAGGGGAGGAAGAATGAGCAGTTCTTC. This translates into CAISEGGQGRKNEQFF.